One and the same sample provided the 10 T cell receptor beta chains below, sequenced in a study of T cell repertoires in MIS-A myocarditis. Data came from immunoSEQ multiplex PCR; TCRdb stores just in-frame clones and leaves some out. The sample contains roughly 6,000 clones, 75% to 80% of which appear only once. The sample consisted of interventricular septum heart tissue obtained at autopsy. Receptors were obtained from a man younger than 30 with fulminant myocarditis from multisystem inflammatory syndrome in adults (MIS-A) after COVID-19.

V and J are TRBV11-2 and TRBJ2-7; TRBD1 matches at 7 bases. V shed 4 bases and J 5 bases; nucleotides not matched to a gene: 8. CDR3 length equals 14 residues. The germline V gene encodes CDR1 SGHAT and CDR2 FQNNGV. The CDR3 nucleotides are TGTGCCAGCAGCTGGCGACAGGGTATCGACGAGCAGTACTTC. Its protein product is CASSWRQGIDEQYF. Using reference TRBV11-2 and TRBJ2-7 for the parts outside the CDR3, the full variable domain is EAGVAQSPRYKIIEKRQSVAFWCNPISGHATLYWYQQILGQGPKLLIQFQNNGVVDDSQLPKDRFSAERLKGVDSTLKIQPAKLEDSAVYLCASSWRQGIDEQYFGPGTRLTVT.

The table lists this clone with a few counts. The V gene is TRBV18, the J gene TRBJ2-1; D unresolved. The V end lost 6 bases, the J end lost 8 bases, and 11 bases lay between the germline ends. CDR1 is KGHSH and CDR2 is LQKENI in the germline V gene. The CDR3 contains 12 residues. CDR3 coding DNA: TGTGCCAGCTCTCCGTGGTTGGATGAGCAGTTCTTC. Protein product: CASSPWLDEQFF.

The CDR3 is CASSGGPGNSNQPQHF. CDR3 DNA sequence: TGCGCCAGCAGCGGCGGGCCCGGGAACAGCAATCAGCCCCAGCATTTT. The J gene is TRBJ1-5, the V gene TRBV4-1; D is ambiguous. Germline values: CDR1 MGHRA, CDR2 YSYEKL. V gave up 5 bases and J gave up 1 base, with 15 bases separating them. This CDR3 has 16 amino acids.

The chain links TRBV11-2 to TRBJ2-5; no firm D call. The germline gives CDR1 SGHAT, CDR2 FQNNGV. The CDR3 runs 13 residues. V dropped 2 bases and J dropped 4 bases, with 8 bases sitting between them. CDR3 DNA: TGTGCCAGCAGCTTATCGGGTAGAGAGACCCAGTACTTC. Protein product: CASSLSGRETQYF.

This clone came up once. The chain joins TRBV27 to TRBJ2-5, with TRBD1 identical over 9 bases. The CDR3 runs to 14 residues. V shed 2 bases, J shed 5 bases, and the junction held 3 bases outside the gene matches. The germline CDR1 and CDR2 sequences are MNHEY and SMNVEV (reference sequence). The chain's CDR3 is CASSLLGQGETQYF. The CDR3 nucleotides are TGTGCCAGCAGTTTACTAGGACAGGGGGAGACCCAGTACTTC.

CDR3 nucleotides: TGTGCCAGCAGCTTTCCAGGGGGGGCCGCTACGCAGTATTTT. It yields the protein CASSFPGGAATQYF. This chain links TRBV7-9 with TRBJ2-3; either TRBD1 or TRBD2 may supply D (7 bases each). The CDR3 has 14 residues. Germline assignment: CDR1 SEHNR and CDR2 FQNEAQ (reference sequence). The V gene lost 3 bases and the J gene lost 8 bases, with 15 bases spanning the gap.

The V call is TRBV2, the J call TRBJ1-4; no reliable D call. V was clipped by 7 bases and J by 2 bases, with 8 bases between them. This CDR3 contains 13 residues. The germline V gene encodes CDR1 SNHLY and CDR2 FYNNEI. CDR3: CASIRGTNEKLFF. The CDR3 nucleotides are TGTGCCAGCATACGGGGTACTAATGAAAAACTGTTTTTT.

This clone was picked up a small number of times. The chain uses TRBV18 and TRBJ2-7, with TRBD2 matching over 7 bases. V shed 10 bases and J 0 bases; nucleotides not matched to a gene: 3. Germline CDR1 KGHSH, CDR2 LQKENI. The length of the CDR3 is 12 residues. This chain's CDR3 is CATRDYSYEQYF. CDR3 bases: TGTGCCACCCGGGACTACTCCTACGAGCAGTACTTC.

J is TRBJ1-1 and V is TRBV28; TRBD1 is a possible D gene (6 bases). This CDR3 is built from 14 residues. Germline loops: CDR1 MDHEN, CDR2 SYDVKM. Trimming stripped 5 bases from V and 1 base from J, with 11 bases between. Here the CDR3 DNA reads TGTGCCAGCAGTGCTTCAGGGGCGAACACTGAAGCTTTCTTT. It is translated as CASSASGANTEAFF.

The rearrangement links TRBV10-1 to TRBJ1-6; D not resolved. V was shortened by 6 bases and J by 10 bases, with 13 bases between the two germline ends. The CDR3 loop spans 13 amino acids. CDR1 is WNHNN, CDR2 SYGVQD, per germline (reference sequence). In nucleotides, the CDR3 is TGCGCCAGCAGAACAGCCCCGGGATCACCCCTCCACTTT. It translates to CASRTAPGSPLHF.